This TCR beta chain came from a study of blood T cell repertoires in COVID-19. Study-wide context: The samples span acute and convalescent COVID-19 from the United States, Italy and Spain. PBMCs, B-cell-depleted T cells, or T cells provided the cDNA or gDNA that made up the material.

Methods used by the authors: For nucleated cells, counts were estimated from reference gene primer amplification. Sequencing used immunoSEQ multiplex PCR; TCRdb keeps in-frame clones, though not all of them. D and trimming come from the DNA, and the V and J calls and clone size come from that table. This sample has more than 130,000 clones; about nine tenths occur once, and the top ten carry roughly a tenth. V was clipped by 5 bases and J by 4 bases; unmatched bases: 15. CDR1 and CDR2 (germline): SGHVS, FQNEAQ. The length of the CDR3 is 17 residues. Input material: peripheral blood. The chain couples TRBV7-8 to TRBJ1-1, with 8 bases matching TRBD1. The sequence came from a man over 45 with active or convalescent COVID-19. The CDR3 protein is CASSQTGRGRDGTEAFF. CDR3 nucleotides: TGTGCCAGCAGCCAGACAGGCAGGGGGCGCGATGGCACTGAAGCTTTCTTT.